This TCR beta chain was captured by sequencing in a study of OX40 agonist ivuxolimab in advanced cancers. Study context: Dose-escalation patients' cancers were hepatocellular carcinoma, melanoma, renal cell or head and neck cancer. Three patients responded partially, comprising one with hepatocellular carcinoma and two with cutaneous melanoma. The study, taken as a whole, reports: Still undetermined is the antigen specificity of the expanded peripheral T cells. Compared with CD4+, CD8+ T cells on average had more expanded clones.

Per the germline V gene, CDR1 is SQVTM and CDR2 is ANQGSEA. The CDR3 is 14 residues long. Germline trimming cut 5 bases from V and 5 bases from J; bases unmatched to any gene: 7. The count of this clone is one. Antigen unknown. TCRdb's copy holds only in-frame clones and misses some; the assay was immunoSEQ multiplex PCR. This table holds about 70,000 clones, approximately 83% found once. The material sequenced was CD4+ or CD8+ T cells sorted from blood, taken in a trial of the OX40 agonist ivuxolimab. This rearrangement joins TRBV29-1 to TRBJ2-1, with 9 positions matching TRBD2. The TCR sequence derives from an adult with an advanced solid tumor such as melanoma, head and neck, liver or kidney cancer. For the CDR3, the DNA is TGCAGCGTTACACCGGGACTAGCAGACAATGAGCAGTTCTTC. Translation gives CSVTPGLADNEQFF.